This TCR beta chain was captured in a study of blood T cell repertoires in COVID-19. In the study overall: From the United States, Italy and Spain came samples of acute and convalescent COVID-19.

V was pared by 6 bases and J by 8 bases, with 8 bases of the junction left unmatched. This CDR3 region has 15 residues. In germline, CDR1 is MNHEY, CDR2 SVGAGI. Under the authors' procedure: Reference gene primer amplification gave nucleated cell count estimates. Clones were sequenced by immunoSEQ multiplex PCR, and TCRdb holds only the in-frame ones, with some missing. That table gives V, J and clone size, and the DNA gave D and trimming. The sample shows roughly 250,000 clones, 75% to 90% of them seen only once. Input material: peripheral blood. The chain uses TRBV6-5 and TRBJ2-1, with 12 bases fitting TRBD1. This TCR came from a woman aged 55-70 years with active or convalescent COVID-19. CDR3 residues: CASSHGGQGAYEQFF. DNA for the CDR3: TGTGCCAGCAGCCACGGGGGACAGGGGGCATATGAGCAGTTCTTC.